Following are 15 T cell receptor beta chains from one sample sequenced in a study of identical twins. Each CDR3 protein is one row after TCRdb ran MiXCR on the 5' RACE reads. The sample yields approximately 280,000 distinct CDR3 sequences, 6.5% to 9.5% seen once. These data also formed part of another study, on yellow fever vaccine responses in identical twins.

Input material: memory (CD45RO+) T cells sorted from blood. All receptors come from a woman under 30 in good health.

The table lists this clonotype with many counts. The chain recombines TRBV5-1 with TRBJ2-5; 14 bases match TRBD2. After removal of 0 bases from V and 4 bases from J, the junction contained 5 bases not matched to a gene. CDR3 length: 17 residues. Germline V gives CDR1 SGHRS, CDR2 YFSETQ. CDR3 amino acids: CASSLAGTSGSVETQYF. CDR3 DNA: TGCGCCAGCAGCTTGGCCGGGACTAGCGGGAGTGTAGAGACCCAGTACTTC.

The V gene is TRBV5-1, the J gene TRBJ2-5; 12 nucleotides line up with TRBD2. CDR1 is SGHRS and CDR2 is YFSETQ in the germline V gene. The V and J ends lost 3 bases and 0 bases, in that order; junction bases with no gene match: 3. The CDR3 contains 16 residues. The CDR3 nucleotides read TGCGCCAGCAGCTCGGGGACTAGCGGGTACCAAGAGACCCAGTACTTC. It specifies CASSSGTSGYQETQYF.

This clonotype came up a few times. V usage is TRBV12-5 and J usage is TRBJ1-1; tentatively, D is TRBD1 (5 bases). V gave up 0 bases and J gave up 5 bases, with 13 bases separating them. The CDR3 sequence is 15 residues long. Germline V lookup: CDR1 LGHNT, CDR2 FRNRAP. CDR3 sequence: CASGLVRGGRTEAFF. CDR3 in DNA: TGTGCTAGTGGTTTGGTCCGGGGGGGAAGGACTGAAGCTTTCTTT. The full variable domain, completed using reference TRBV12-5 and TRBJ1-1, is DARVTQTPRHKVTEMGQEVTMRCQPILGHNTVFWYRQTMMQGLELLAYFRNRAPLDDSGMPKDRFSAEMPDATLATLKIQPSEPRDSAVYFCASGLVRGGRTEAFFGQGTRLTVV.

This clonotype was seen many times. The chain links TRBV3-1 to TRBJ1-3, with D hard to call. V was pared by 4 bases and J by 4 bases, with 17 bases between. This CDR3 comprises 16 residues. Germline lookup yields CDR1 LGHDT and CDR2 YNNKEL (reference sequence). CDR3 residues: CASSREGYAGGNTIYF. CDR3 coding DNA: TGTGCCAGCAGCCGCGAGGGATATGCGGGCGGAAACACCATATATTTT.

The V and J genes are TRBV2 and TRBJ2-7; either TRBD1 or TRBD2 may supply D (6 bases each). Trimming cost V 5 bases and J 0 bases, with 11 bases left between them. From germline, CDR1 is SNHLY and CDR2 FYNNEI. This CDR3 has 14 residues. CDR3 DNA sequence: TGTGCCAGCAGTAAGGAGGGGGTCTCCTACGAGCAGTACTTC. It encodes CASSKEGVSYEQYF.

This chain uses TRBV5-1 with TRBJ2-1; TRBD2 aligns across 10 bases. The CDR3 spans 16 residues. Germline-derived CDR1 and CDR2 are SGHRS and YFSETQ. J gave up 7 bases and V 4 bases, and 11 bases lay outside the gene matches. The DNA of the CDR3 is TGCGCCAGCAGCAGACCCTTAGCGGGAGGTCCGAATGAGCAGTTCTTC. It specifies CASSRPLAGGPNEQFF. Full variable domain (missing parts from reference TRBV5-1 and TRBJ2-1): KAGVTQTPRYLIKTRGQQVTLSCSPISGHRSVSWYQQTPGQGLQFLFEYFSETQRNKGNFPGRFSGRQFSNSRSEMNVSTLELGDSALYLCASSRPLAGGPNEQFFGPGTRLTVL.

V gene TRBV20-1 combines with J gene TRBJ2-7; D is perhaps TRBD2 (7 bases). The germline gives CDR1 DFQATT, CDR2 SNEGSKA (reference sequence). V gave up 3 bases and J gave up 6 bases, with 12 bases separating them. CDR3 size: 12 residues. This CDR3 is CSARGGAGEQYV. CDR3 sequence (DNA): TGCAGTGCTAGGGGGGGGGCCGGCGAGCAGTACGTC.

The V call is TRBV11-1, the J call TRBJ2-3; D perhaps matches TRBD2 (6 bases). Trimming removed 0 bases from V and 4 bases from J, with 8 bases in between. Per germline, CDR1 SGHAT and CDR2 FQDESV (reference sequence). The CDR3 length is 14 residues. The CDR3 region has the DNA TGTGCCAGCAGCTTAGCGCGGAGGGCAGATACGCAGTATTTT. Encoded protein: CASSLARRADTQYF.

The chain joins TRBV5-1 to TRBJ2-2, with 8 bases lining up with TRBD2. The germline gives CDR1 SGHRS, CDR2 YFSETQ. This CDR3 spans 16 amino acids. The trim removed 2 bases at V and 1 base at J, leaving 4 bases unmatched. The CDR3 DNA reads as TGCGCCAGCAGCTTTTTAGCGGGACAGAACACCGGGGAGCTGTTTTTT. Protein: CASSFLAGQNTGELFF.

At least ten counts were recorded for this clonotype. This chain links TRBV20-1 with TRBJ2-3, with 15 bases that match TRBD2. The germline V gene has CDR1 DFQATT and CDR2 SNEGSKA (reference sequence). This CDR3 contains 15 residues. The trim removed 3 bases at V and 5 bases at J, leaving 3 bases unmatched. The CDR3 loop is CSASGLAGGKDTQYF. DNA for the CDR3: TGCAGTGCTAGTGGACTAGCGGGGGGGAAAGATACGCAGTATTTT.

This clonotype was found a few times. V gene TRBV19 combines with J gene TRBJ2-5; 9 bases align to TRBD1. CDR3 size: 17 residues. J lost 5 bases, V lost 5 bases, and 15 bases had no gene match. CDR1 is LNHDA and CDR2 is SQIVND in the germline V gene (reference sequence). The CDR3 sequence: CASSRKAGDRVGETQYF. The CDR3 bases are TGTGCCAGTAGTCGAAAAGCCGGGGACAGGGTGGGGGAGACCCAGTACTTC.

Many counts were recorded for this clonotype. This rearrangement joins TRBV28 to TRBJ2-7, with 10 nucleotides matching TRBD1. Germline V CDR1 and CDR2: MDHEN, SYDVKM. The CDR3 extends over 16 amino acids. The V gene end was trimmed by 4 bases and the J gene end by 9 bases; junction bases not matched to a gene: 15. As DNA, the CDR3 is TGTGCCAGCAGTTCGACGCCCGGGACAGGGGCTTTGATGCAGTACTTC. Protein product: CASSSTPGTGALMQYF.

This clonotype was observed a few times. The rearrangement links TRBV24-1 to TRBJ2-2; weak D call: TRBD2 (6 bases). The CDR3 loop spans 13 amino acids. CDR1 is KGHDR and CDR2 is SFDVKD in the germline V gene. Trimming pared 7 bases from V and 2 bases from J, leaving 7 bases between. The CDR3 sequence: CATRGTNTGELFF. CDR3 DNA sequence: TGTGCCACCAGGGGGACTAACACCGGGGAGCTGTTTTTT.

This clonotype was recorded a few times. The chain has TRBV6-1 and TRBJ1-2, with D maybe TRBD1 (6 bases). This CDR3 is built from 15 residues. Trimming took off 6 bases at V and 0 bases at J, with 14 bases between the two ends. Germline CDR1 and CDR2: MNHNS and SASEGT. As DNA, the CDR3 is TGTGCCAGCAGCCCGCGGGGGGCGGCTAACTATGGCTACACCTTC. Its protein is CASSPRGAANYGYTF.

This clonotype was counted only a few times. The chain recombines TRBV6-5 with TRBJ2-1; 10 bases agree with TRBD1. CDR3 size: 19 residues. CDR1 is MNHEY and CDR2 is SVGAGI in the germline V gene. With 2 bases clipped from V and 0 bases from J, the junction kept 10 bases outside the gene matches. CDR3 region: CASSYGTGVEGSSYNEQFF. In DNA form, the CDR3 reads TGTGCCAGCAGTTACGGGACAGGGGTCGAGGGCAGCTCCTACAATGAGCAGTTCTTC.